These T cell receptor beta chains were read from a single sample in a study of T cell changes during pregnancy in multiple sclerosis. Method: immunoSEQ multiplex PCR; TCRdb's copy keeps in-frame clones and lacks some. The sample has tens of thousands of clones; approximately 93% are singletons. This sample comprised peripheral blood, obtained after pregnancy. The source is a female donor in good health, enrolled as a control in a pregnancy study. CDR3s include the opening cysteine and the closing phenylalanine or tryptophan. D genes are given only for firm matches. Size is omitted from some rows. Given values are once, few, many or a class for expanded clones.

size: -; J: TRBJ2-2; V: TRBV9; D: -; CDR3: CASTPGTRVGGELFF; DNA: TGTGCCAGCACCCCCGGGACACGAGTAGGGGGGGAGCTGTTTTTT
size: -; J: TRBJ1-1; V: TRBV19; D: -; CDR3: CASSNIRGMGVSEAFF; DNA: TGTGCCAGTAGTAATATCAGGGGAATGGGGGTCAGTGAAGCTTTCTTT
size: once; J: TRBJ2-3; V: TRBV30; D: -; CDR3: CAWTHTDTQYF; DNA: TGTGCCTGGACCCACACAGATACGCAGTATTTT
size: -; J: TRBJ1-3; V: TRBV30; D: -; CDR3: CASPGGSRTGNTIYF; DNA: TGTGCCTCTCCTGGGGGCTCCCGGACTGGAAACACCATATATTTT
size: -; J: TRBJ1-5; V: TRBV7-8; D: -; CDR3: CASSLMGGDRGQPQHF; DNA: TGTGCCAGCAGCTTAATGGGAGGGGACCGTGGGCAGCCCCAGCATTTT
size: -; J: TRBJ1-2; V: TRBV5-5; D: TRBD1; CDR3: CASSPAGRGNYGYTF; DNA: TGTGCCAGCAGCCCGGCGGGCAGGGGGAACTATGGCTACACCTTC
size: once; J: TRBJ1-3; V: TRBV6-5; D: -; CDR3: CASSSGTWSSGNTIYF; DNA: TGTGCCAGCAGTTCCGGGACATGGAGCTCTGGAAACACCATATATTTT
size: -; J: TRBJ2-7; V: TRBV7-9; D: -; CDR3: CASSFGLSYEQYF; DNA: TGTGCCAGCAGCTTTGGACTTTCCTACGAGCAGTACTTC
size: -; J: TRBJ2-3; V: TRBV5-5; D: -; CDR3: CASSLRLEGTQYF; DNA: TGTGCCAGCAGCTTGAGGCTAGAAGGTACGCAGTATTTT
size: -; J: TRBJ2-3; V: TRBV5-4; D: -; CDR3: CASSKPEGTDTQYF; DNA: TGTGCCAGCAGCAAACCTGAGGGTACAGATACGCAGTATTTT
size: -; J: TRBJ2-7; V: TRBV6-6; D: TRBD1; CDR3: CASSSGTATYEQYF; DNA: TGTGCCAGCAGCTCCGGGACAGCTACCTACGAGCAGTACTTC
size: -; J: TRBJ2-7; V: TRBV7-2; D: TRBD1; CDR3: CASSLGQGTYEQYF; DNA: TGTGCCAGCAGCTTAGGACAGGGGACCTACGAGCAGTACTTC
size: -; J: TRBJ1-1; V: TRBV7-9; D: -; CDR3: CASSHRDIAFF; DNA: TGTGCCAGCAGCCACCGGGACATAGCTTTCTTT
size: -; J: TRBJ2-1; V: TRBV6-5; D: -; CDR3: CASRRDDGSYNEQFF; DNA: TGTGCCAGCAGGAGAGATGATGGCTCCTACAATGAGCAGTTCTTC
size: -; J: TRBJ2-7; V: TRBV6-5; D: -; CDR3: CASSSTYEQYF; DNA: TGTGCCAGCAGTTCTACCTACGAGCAGTACTTC
size: -; J: TRBJ1-2; V: TRBV6-1; D: -; CDR3: CASRDNRAHGYTF; DNA: TGTGCCAGCAGGGACAACAGGGCTCATGGCTACACCTTC
size: -; J: TRBJ1-1; V: TRBV5-1; D: -; CDR3: CASSLTGLGTEAFF; DNA: TGCGCCAGCAGCTTAACAGGGCTGGGGACTGAAGCTTTCTTT
size: -; J: TRBJ2-1; V: TRBV5-1; D: -; CDR3: CASSPKGDDEQFF; DNA: TGCGCCAGCAGCCCTAAGGGAGATGATGAGCAGTTCTTC
size: -; J: TRBJ1-4; V: TRBV5-1; D: -; CDR3: CASSLLGFAITGRAFGEKLFF; DNA: TGCGCCAGCAGCTTGCTCGGTTTCGCGATAACAGGGAGGGCTTTCGGTGAAAAACTGTTTTTT
size: -; J: TRBJ2-2; V: TRBV2; D: TRBD1; CDR3: CASREWTGVGTGELFF; DNA: TGTGCCAGCAGGGAATGGACAGGGGTAGGGACCGGGGAGCTGTTTTTT
size: -; J: TRBJ1-2; V: TRBV4-1; D: -; CDR3: CASSQEALRGYTF; DNA: TGCGCCAGCAGCCAAGAAGCCTTAAGAGGCTACACCTTC
size: -; J: TRBJ1-2; V: TRBV4-1; D: TRBD1; CDR3: CASSQGGTGDNYGYTF; DNA: TGCGCCAGCAGCCAAGGCGGGACAGGGGACAACTATGGCTACACCTTC
size: -; J: TRBJ1-2; V: TRBV7-9; D: TRBD1; CDR3: CASSHRGHDYGYTF; DNA: TGTGCCAGCAGCCACAGGGGTCATGACTATGGCTACACCTTC